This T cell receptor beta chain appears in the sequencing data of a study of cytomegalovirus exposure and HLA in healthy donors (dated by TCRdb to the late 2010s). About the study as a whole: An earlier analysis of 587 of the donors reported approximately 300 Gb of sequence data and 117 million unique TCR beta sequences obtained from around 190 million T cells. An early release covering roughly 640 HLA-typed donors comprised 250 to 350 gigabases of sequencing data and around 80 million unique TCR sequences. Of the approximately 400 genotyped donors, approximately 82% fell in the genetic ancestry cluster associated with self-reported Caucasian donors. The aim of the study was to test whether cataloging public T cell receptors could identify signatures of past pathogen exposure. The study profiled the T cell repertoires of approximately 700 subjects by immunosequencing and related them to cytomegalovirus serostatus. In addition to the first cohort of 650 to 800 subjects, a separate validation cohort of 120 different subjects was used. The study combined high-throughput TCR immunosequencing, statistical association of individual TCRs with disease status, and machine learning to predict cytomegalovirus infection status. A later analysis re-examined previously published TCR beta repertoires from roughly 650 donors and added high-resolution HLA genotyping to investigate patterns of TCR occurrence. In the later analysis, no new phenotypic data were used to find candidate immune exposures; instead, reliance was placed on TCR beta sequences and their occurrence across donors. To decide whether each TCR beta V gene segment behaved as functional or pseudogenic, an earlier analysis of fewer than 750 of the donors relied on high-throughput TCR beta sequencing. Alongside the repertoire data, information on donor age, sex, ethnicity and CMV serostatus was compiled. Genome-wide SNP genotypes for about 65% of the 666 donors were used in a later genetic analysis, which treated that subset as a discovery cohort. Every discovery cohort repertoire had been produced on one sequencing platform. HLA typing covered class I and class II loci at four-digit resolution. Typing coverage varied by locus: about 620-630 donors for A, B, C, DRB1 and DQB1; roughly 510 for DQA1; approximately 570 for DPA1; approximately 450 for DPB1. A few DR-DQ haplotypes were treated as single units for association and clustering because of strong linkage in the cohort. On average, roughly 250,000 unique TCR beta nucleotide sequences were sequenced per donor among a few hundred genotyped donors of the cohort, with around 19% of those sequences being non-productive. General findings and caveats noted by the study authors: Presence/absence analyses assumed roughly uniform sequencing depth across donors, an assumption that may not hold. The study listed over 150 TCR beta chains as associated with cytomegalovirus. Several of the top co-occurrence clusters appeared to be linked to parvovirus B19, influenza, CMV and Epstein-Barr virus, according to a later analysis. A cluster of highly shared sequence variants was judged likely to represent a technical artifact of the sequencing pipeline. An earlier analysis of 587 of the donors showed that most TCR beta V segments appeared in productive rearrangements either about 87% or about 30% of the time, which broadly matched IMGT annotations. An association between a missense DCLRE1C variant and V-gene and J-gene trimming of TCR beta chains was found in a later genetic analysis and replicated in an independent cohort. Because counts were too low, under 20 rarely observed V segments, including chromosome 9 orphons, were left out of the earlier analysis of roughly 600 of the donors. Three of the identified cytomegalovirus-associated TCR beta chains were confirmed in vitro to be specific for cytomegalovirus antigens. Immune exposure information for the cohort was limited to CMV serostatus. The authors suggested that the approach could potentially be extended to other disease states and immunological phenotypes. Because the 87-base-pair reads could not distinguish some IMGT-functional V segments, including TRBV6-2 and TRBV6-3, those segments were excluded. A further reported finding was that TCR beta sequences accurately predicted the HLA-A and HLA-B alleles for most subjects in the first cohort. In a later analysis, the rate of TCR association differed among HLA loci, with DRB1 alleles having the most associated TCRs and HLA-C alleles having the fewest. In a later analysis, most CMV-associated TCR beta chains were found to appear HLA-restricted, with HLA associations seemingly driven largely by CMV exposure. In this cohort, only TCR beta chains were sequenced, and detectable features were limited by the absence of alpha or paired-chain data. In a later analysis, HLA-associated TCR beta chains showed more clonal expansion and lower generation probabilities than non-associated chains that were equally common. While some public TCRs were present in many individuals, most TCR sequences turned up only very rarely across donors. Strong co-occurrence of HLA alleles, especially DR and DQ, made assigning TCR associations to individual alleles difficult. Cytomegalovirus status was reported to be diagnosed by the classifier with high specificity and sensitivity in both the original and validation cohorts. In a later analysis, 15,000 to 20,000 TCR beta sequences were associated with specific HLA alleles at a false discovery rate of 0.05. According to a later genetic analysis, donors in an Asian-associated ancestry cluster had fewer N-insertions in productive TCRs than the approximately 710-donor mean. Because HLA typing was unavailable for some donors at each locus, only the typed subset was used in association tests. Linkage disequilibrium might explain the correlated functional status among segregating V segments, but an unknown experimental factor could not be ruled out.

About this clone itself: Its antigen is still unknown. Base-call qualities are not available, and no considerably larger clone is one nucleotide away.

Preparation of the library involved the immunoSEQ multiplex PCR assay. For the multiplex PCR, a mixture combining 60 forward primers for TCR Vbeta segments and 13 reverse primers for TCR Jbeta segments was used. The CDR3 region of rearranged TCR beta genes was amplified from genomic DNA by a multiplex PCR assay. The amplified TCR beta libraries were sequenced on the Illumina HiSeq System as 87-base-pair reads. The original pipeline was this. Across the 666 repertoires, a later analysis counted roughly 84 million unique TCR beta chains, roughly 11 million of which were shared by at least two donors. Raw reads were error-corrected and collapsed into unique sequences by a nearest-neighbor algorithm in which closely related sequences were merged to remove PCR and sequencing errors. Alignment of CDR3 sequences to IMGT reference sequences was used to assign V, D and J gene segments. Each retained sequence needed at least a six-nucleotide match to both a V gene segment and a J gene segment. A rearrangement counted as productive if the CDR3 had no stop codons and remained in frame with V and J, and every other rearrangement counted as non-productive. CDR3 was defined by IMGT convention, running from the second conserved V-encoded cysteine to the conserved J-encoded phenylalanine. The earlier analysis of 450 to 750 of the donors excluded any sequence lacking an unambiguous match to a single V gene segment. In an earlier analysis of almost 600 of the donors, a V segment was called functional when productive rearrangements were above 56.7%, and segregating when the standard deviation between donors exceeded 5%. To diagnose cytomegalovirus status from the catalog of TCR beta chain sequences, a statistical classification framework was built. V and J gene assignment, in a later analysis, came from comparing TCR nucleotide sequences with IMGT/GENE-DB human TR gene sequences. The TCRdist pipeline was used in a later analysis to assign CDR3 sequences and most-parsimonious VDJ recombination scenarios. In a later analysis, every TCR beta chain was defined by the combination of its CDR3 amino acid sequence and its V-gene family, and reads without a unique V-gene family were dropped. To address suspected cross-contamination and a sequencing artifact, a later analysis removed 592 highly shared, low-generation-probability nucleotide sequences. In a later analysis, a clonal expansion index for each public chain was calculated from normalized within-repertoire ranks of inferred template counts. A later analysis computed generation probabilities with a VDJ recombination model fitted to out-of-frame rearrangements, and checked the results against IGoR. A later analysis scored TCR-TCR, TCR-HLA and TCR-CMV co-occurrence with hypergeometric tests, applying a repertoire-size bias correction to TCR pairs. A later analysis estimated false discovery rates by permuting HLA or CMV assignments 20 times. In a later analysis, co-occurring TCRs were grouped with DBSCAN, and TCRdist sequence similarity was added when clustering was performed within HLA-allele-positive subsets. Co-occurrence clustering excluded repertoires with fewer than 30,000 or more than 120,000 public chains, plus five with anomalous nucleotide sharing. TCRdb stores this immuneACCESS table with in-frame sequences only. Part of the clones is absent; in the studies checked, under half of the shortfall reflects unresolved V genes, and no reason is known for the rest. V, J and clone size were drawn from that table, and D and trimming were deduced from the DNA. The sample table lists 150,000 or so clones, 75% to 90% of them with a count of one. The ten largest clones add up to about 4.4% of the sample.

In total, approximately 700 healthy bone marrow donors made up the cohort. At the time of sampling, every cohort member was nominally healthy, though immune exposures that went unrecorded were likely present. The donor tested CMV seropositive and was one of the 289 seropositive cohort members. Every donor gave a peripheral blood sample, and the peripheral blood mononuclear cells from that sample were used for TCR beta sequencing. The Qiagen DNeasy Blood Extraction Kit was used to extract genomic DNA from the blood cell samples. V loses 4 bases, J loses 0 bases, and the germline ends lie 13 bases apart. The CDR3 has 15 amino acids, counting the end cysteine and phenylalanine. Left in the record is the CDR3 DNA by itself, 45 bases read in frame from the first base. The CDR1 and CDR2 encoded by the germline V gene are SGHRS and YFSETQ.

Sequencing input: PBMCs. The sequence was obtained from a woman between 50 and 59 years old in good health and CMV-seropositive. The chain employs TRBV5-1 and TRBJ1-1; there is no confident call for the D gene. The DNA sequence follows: TGCGCCAGCAGCCCGGTGTTGTCCATGAACACTGAAGCTTTCTTT. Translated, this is CASSPVLSMNTEAFF.